This TCR beta chain was recovered during a study of metastatic and nonmetastatic thyroid tumors. In its sample, this clone was seen many times. Its antigen remains unidentified. Points from the study as a whole: Within blood and tumor, benign nodules reportedly had significantly lower TCR beta diversity than malignant thyroid tumors did.

No patient had received any treatment before thyroid surgery. The V gene's germline CDR1 is SGHVS and CDR2 FNYEAQ. V was trimmed by 1 base and J by 0 bases, leaving 3 bases between them. This CDR3 contains 13 residues. TCRdb reprocessed the PCR reads via MiXCR. The table includes about 20,000 clones, 15% to 18% detected once. The clonotype was recovered from a female donor with papillary thyroid cancer or a benign thyroid nodule (not recorded which). Some clones in this sample may be carry-over from other donors' samples. Sequenced input: blood. The chain combines TRBV7-6 with TRBJ1-1; D call uncertain. CDR3 in DNA: TGTGCCAGCAGCTTAGGGATGAACACTGAAGCTTTCTTT. It codes for CASSLGMNTEAFF.